A single sample is the source of the 15 T cell receptor beta chains below, sequenced in a study of T cells in Graves' hyperthyroidism and ophthalmopathy. RNA transcripts served as the template for amplifying TCR beta CDR3 regions. HTBI primers were the set used in a first-round RT-PCR of the TCR CDR3. In TCRdb, the multiplex PCR reads were re-called with MiXCR into one record per CDR3 protein. Found here are some 300,000 distinct CDR3 sequences, roughly 18% of them singletons; the top ten hold less than 40%. The material sequenced was blood. The receptors derive from a man aged 45-65 years with Graves' ophthalmopathy.

This clonotype was seen repeatedly, ten times or more. The chain employs TRBV5-1 and TRBJ2-3; D possibly corresponds to TRBD1 (5 bases). V was shortened by 1 base and J by 2 bases, with 8 bases between the two germline ends. The CDR3 runs to 14 residues. Germline V gene data show CDR1 as SGHRS and CDR2 as YFSETQ. CDR3 in DNA: TGCGCCAGCAGCTTGAGACAGATCACAGATACGCAGTATTTT. Amino acid sequence: CASSLRQITDTQYF.

This clonotype has at least ten counts. The CDR3 here is CSAKVPAGQLTDTQYF. CDR3 nucleotides: TGCAGTGCTAAAGTACCAGCGGGACAGCTCACAGATACGCAGTATTTT. This chain connects TRBV20-1 to TRBJ2-3; D may be TRBD1 or TRBD2 (7 bases each). V was trimmed by 4 bases and J by 2 bases, leaving 19 bases between them. CDR3 length: 16 amino acids. Per the germline V gene, CDR1 is DFQATT and CDR2 is SNEGSKA (reference sequence).

The rearrangement links TRBV9 to TRBJ2-1; TRBD2 might be the D (5 bases). CDR3 size: 15 residues. Trimming shortened V by 2 bases and J by 4 bases, and 13 bases separated the two germline ends. CDR1 and CDR2 from the germline V gene are SGDLS and YYNGEE. The DNA for the CDR3 is TGTGCCAGCAGCGTCAATGGCGGGTTATACAATGAGCAGTTCTTC. Amino acid sequence: CASSVNGGLYNEQFF.

This chain links TRBV12-3 or TRBV12-4 with TRBJ2-2; D is unresolved. This CDR3 is built from 13 residues. V lost 3 bases to trimming and J lost 7 bases, with 9 bases between them. CDR3 residues: CASSFGVHGELFF. CDR3 bases: TGTGCCAGCAGTTTTGGGGTGCACGGGGAGCTGTTTTTT.

The sample holds a few counts of this clonotype. This chain joins TRBV12-3 or TRBV12-4 and TRBJ2-2; the D is unclear. This CDR3 contains 13 residues. Trimming shortened V by 5 bases and J by 3 bases, and 7 bases separated the two germline ends. The CDR3 is CASSNRDTGELFF. Written as DNA, the CDR3 is TGTGCCAGCAGTAACCGGGACACCGGGGAGCTGTTTTTT.

A few counts support this clonotype. This chain uses TRBV24-1 with TRBJ1-2; 9 nucleotides line up with TRBD1. CDR1 and CDR2 (germline): KGHDR, SFDVKD. J was trimmed by 1 base and V by 5 bases; bases with no gene match: 4. The CDR3 spans 15 residues. The DNA for the CDR3 is TGTGCCACCAGTGGCGGGACAGGGAATAACTATGGCTACACCTTC. It encodes CATSGGTGNNYGYTF.

Of note for this clonotype: A read error may account for a junction end that differs from germline. CDR3 sequence reads: CASSYAGTGSNYGYTF. CDR3 DNA sequence: TGTGCCAGCAGTTACGCAGGGACAGGGTCTAACTATGGCTACACCTTT. The chain recombines TRBV27 with TRBJ1-2; 9 bases match TRBD1. The germline CDR1 and CDR2 sequences are MNHEY and SMNVEV (reference sequence). The CDR3 is 16 residues long.

This clonotype was counted a few times. V is TRBV19 and J is TRBJ1-6, with D possibly matching TRBD1 (6 bases). There are 14 residues in the CDR3. Trimming cost V 6 bases and J 10 bases, with 16 bases left between them. Looked up from germline, CDR1 is LNHDA and CDR2 is SQIVND (reference sequence). CDR3 loop: CASRPSGADSPLHF. CDR3 in DNA: TGTGCCAGTAGACCTTCAGGGGCGGACTCACCCCTCCACTTT. The entire variable domain, with the rest obtained from reference TRBV19 and TRBJ1-6, is as follows: DGGITQSPKYLFRKEGQNVTLSCEQNLNHDAMYWYRQDPGQGLRLIYYSQIVNDFQKGDIAEGYSVSREKKESFPLTVTSAQKNPTAFYLCASRPSGADSPLHFGNGTRLTVT.

This clonotype was recorded at least ten times. CDR3 loop: CSGLPGLAYNEQFF. The CDR3 DNA reads as TGCAGCGGATTGCCGGGACTAGCATACAATGAGCAGTTCTTC. The chain recombines TRBV29-1 with TRBJ2-1, with TRBD2 matching 9 bases. The CDR3 covers 14 residues. Germline V gene lookup returns CDR1 SQVTM and CDR2 ANQGSEA. With 7 bases clipped from V and 4 bases from J, the junction kept 8 bases outside the gene matches.

The chain carries TRBV7-2 and TRBJ2-1, with D uncertain. The V gene lost 5 bases and the J gene lost 0 bases, with 11 bases spanning the gap. This CDR3 has 15 amino acids. Germline CDR1 reads SGHTA; CDR2 reads FQGNSA. The CDR3: CASSTQVTSYNEQFF. Written as DNA, the CDR3 is TGTGCCAGCAGCACTCAGGTGACCTCCTACAATGAGCAGTTCTTC.

V and J are TRBV29-1 and TRBJ2-7; D is perhaps TRBD2 (5 bases). V was clipped by 5 bases and J by 3 bases, with 11 bases between them. Germline assignment: CDR1 SQVTM and CDR2 ANQGSEA. This CDR3 is 12 amino acids long. The CDR3 nucleotides read TGCAGCGTTACCCAAGGGAGCTACGAGCAGTACTTC. As protein: CSVTQGSYEQYF.

The chain recombines TRBV6-1 with TRBJ2-7; 9 nucleotides line up with TRBD2. The CDR3 has 14 amino acids. Germline V CDR1 and CDR2: MNHNS, SASEGT. Trimming at V came to 6 bases and at J to 3 bases, leaving 6 bases not matched to a gene. The CDR3 reads CASSLAGEIYEQYF. The CDR3 DNA reads TGTGCCAGCAGCTTAGCGGGGGAGATCTACGAGCAGTACTTC.

This chain uses TRBV9 with TRBJ2-7; 12 nucleotides match TRBD1. The CDR3 runs to 15 residues. Germline lookup yields CDR1 SGDLS and CDR2 YYNGEE. V shed 4 bases and J 3 bases; nucleotides not matched to a gene: 5. The CDR3 protein is CASSPGTGGFYEQYF. The DNA for the CDR3 is TGTGCCAGCAGCCCAGGGACAGGGGGCTTCTACGAGCAGTACTTC.

This clonotype was picked up many times. This chain links TRBV12-3 or TRBV12-4 with TRBJ2-3, with TRBD2 matching over 9 bases. V dropped 6 bases and J dropped 4; count of bases not matched to a gene: 8. The CDR3 has 15 residues. CDR3 residues: CASRTSGTSSDTQYF. The CDR3 bases are TGTGCCAGCAGGACCTCTGGGACTAGCTCAGATACGCAGTATTTT.

This clonotype was picked up a small number of times. The final CDR3 position lacks the conserved phenylalanine or tryptophan, pointing to a likely read error. The V and J genes are TRBV11-1 and TRBJ2-5, with D perhaps assigned TRBD1 or TRBD2 (6 bases each). The CDR3 runs 15 residues. V was shortened by 3 bases and J by 4 bases, with 15 bases between the two germline ends. In germline, CDR1 is SGHAT, CDR2 FQDESV (reference sequence). The chain's CDR3 is CASSLGGYGGETQYL. CDR3 sequence (DNA): TGTGCCAGCAGCTTGGGGGGCTATGGTGGAGAGACCCAGTACCTC.